This T cell receptor (beta chain) was sequenced for a study of T-cell reconstitution after alpha-beta-depleted transplantation in children. The study's findings and limits: At the one-year point after transplant, T-cell counts and TCRbeta diversity were found to come mostly from T cells that had been newly produced. About two months after transplant, alpha-beta T cells reportedly came from several hundred expanded graft clones.

For TCRbeta, the library was prepared with unique molecular identifiers. TCRdb re-called the PCR reads with MiXCR, one entry per CDR3 protein. This table holds some 600,000 distinct CDR3 sequences, 13% found once. V lost 2 bases and J lost 1; bases outside the gene matches: 3. There are 16 residues in the CDR3. Germline lookup yields CDR1 MDHEN and CDR2 SYDVKM. This clonotype was recorded only once. What it recognizes is unknown. The sample here was PBMCs, mostly from graft donor cells, taken 360 days after TCRalphabeta/CD19-depleted stem cell transplant. The sequence was collected from a male patient between 5 and 17 years old who had a stem cell transplant for acute myeloid leukemia, so the T cells may come from the graft donor. The chain links TRBV28 to TRBJ1-5; TRBD1 matches 9 bases. CDR3 amino acids: CASSLTGGPSNQPQHF. In nucleotides, the CDR3 is TGTGCCAGCAGTTTAACAGGGGGCCCCAGCAATCAGCCCCAGCATTTT.